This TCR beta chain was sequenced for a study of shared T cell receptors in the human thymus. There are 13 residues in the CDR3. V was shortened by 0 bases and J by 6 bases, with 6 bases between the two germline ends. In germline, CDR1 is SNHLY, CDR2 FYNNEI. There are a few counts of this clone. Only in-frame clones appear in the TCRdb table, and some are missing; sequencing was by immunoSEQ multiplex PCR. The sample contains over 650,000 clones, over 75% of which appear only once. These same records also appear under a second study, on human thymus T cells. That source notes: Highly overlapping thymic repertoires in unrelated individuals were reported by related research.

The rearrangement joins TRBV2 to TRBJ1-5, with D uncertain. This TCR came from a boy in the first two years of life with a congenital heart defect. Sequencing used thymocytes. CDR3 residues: CASSEAKSQPQHF. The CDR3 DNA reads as TGTGCCAGCAGTGAAGCTAAGAGTCAGCCCCAGCATTTT.